This is a list of T cell receptor beta chains from one sample in a study of post-analysis software for immune sequencing data. MiXCR, applied by TCRdb to the PCR reads, yields one record per CDR3 protein. This table holds roughly 160,000 distinct CDR3 sequences, 36% found once. Sequenced material: blood, taken after autologous hematopoietic stem cell transplantation. The receptor source for this set is a girl under 18 with multiple sclerosis. Each CDR3 is given with its conserved first and last residue.

v_call,j_call,cdr3_aa
TRBV28,TRBJ2-1,CASSPQGSYNEQFF
TRBV7-9,TRBJ2-7,CASSLTVGTYEQYF
TRBV13,TRBJ1-1,CASSLGTGVSTEAFF
TRBV9,TRBJ2-3,CASSGGGGGIDTQYF
TRBV4-2,TRBJ2-1,CASSQEVAGDHEQFF
TRBV28,TRBJ2-7,CASGYIQGQGMYF
TRBV10-3,TRBJ2-1,CAIKSGTNEENEQFF
TRBV28,TRBJ2-5,CASSLGSRAGHPQETQYF
TRBV7-2,TRBJ2-5,CASSRAGRQETQYF
TRBV20-1,TRBJ1-6,CSALETGSSYNSPLHF
TRBV20-1,TRBJ2-6,CSAKKNRVGANVLTF
TRBV6-2/TRBV6-3,TRBJ2-5,CASSYSAGQWAQETQYF
TRBV19,-,CASAPLAGGPYEQYF
TRBV20-1,-,CSATSYLGGNREQYF
TRBV7-9,TRBJ1-2,CASSPRDRVQGYTF
TRBV20-1,TRBJ2-7,CSAIHNDAYEQYF
TRBV20-1,TRBJ2-7,CSASASGQGIGEQYF
TRBV6-1,TRBJ2-7,CASSEPGRYPSYEQYF
TRBV6-5,TRBJ1-4,CASSWGQLNEKLFF
TRBV20-1,TRBJ2-3,CSANAVLPSGGDTQYF
TRBV10-3,TRBJ2-1,CAISGGLGALSSYNEQFF